This is a list of T cell receptor beta chains from one sample in a study of blood T cell repertoires in COVID-19. Produced via immunoSEQ multiplex PCR; TCRdb's table is partial and in-frame only. The table lists about 250,000 clones, around 82% of them singletons, with around 5.4% in the top ten. Sequencing input: peripheral blood. These receptors were taken from a man aged 80 or over with acute or convalescent COVID-19. Both conserved end residues are part of each CDR3. Fields, in order: V gene, D gene, clone size, J gene, CDR3 DNA, CDR3 protein. The D gene is left open where the match is weak. Clone sizes are given selectively: once, few, many, or a class where the clone is expanded.

TRBV29-1	-	-	TRBJ2-1	TGCAGCGTTTCGTCCAGATCGGGTGGCAATGAGCAGTTCTTC	CSVSSRSGGNEQFF
TRBV12-3/TRBV12-4	TRBD1	few	TRBJ2-7	TGTGCCAGCAGTTTCGACAGGGGTTACGAGCAGTACTTC	CASSFDRGYEQYF
TRBV5-1	-	-	TRBJ2-5	TGCGCCAGCAGCCACCAGACTAGTGACGAGACCCAGTACTTC	CASSHQTSDETQYF
TRBV6-5	TRBD1	-	TRBJ1-2	TGTGCCAGCAGGGACAGGGGCCGAACTAACTATGGCTACACCTTC	CASRDRGRTNYGYTF
TRBV5-1	-	once	TRBJ1-1	TGCGCCAGCAGCTTGGACAGGGCCAACACTGAAGCTTTCTTT	CASSLDRANTEAFF
TRBV7-2	TRBD1	-	TRBJ2-1	TGTGCCAGCAGCCCAAGGACAGGGAGCTCCTACAATGAGCAGTTCTTC	CASSPRTGSSYNEQFF
TRBV12-5	-	-	TRBJ2-7	TGTGCTAGTGGTTTTTGGTGGAGCCCCCAATACGAGCAGTACTTC	CASGFWWSPQYEQYF
TRBV6-2/TRBV6-3	TRBD2	-	TRBJ2-2	TGTGCCAGCAGTTACCCTAGCGGGAGCCCCACCGGGGAGCTGTTTTTT	CASSYPSGSPTGELFF
TRBV6-1	-	once	TRBJ1-5	TGTGCCAGCAGTGAACACAATCAGCCCCAGCATTTT	CASSEHNQPQHF
TRBV2	-	-	TRBJ1-5	TGTGCCAGCACCACCCGGGACTTCGAACACCAGCCCCAGCATTTT	CASTTRDFEHQPQHF